Below, 23 T cell receptor beta chains from the same sample are listed, as sequenced in a study of T cells after yellow fever vaccination (dated by TCRdb to between 2019 and 2020). Library method: 5' RACE. TCRdb shows the sequencer as Illumina NovaSeq 6000. TCRdb reworked the public reads: Q25 trimming with fastp, MiXCR clone assembly, productive beta chains retained. Entries are consolidated by CDR3 protein sequence, retaining the most common genes and DNA. For this sample the table gives some 400,000 distinct CDR3 sequences, of which under 20% were detected only once. Together, the top ten hold 15% to 20% of the sample. Read against the paper, the sample's treatment or condition label means: live attenuated yellow fever vaccine strain. This sample comprised PBMCs, obtained before the yellow fever booster vaccination. Receptors originate from a man aged 18 to 29 who received the YFV17D yellow fever vaccine.

The V gene is TRBV21-1, the J gene TRBJ2-7; whether TRBD1, the table's D call, matches the DNA was not checked. TRBV21-1 is flagged as a pseudogene. The CDR3 is 14 amino acids. The CDR3 is CASSSTDREFEQYF. CDR3 in DNA: TGTGCCAGCAGCTCGACGGACAGGGAGTTCGAGCAGTACTTC.

The chain has TRBV24-1 and TRBJ2-5; perhaps TRBD2 as D (6 bases). The CDR3 extends over 14 amino acids. Trimming left V 9 bases short and J 2 bases short, with 15 bases between. Germline loops: CDR1 KGHDR, CDR2 SFDVKD. The CDR3 loop reads CATAGGPGQETQYF. The CDR3 DNA reads TGTGCCACCGCCGGGGGTCCAGGACAAGAGACCCAGTACTTC.

This clonotype was seen only a few times. CDR3 in DNA: TGTGCCAGCAGCCCAGAGAAGATAGCGGGGGGCACCGGGGAGCTGTTTTTT. Translating it yields CASSPEKIAGGTGELFF. The genes are TRBV6-2 or TRBV6-3 and TRBJ2-2; 10 bases match TRBD2. Germline CDR1 reads MNHEY; CDR2 reads SVGEGT. CDR3 size: 17 residues. J lost 4 bases, V lost 6 bases, and 11 bases had no gene match.

The chain combines TRBV6-5 with TRBJ1-2, with D maybe TRBD1 (5 bases). CDR3 length equals 11 residues. CDR1 and CDR2 from the germline V gene are MNHEY and SVGAGI. The V end lost 8 bases, the J end lost 8 bases, and 12 bases lay between the germline ends. The CDR3 protein is CASYGARGYTF. The CDR3 nucleotides are TGTGCCAGCTATGGGGCGCGGGGCTACACCTTC.

A few counts support this clonotype. The chain uses TRBV5-1 and TRBJ1-1; TRBD1 matches 11 bases. Per germline, CDR1 SGHRS and CDR2 YFSETQ. The CDR3 runs to 14 residues. J lost 5 bases, V lost 4 bases, and 4 bases had no gene match. The CDR3 spells CASSGQGAGTEAFF. The CDR3 DNA reads as TGCGCCAGCAGCGGACAGGGGGCTGGGACTGAAGCTTTCTTT.

Only a few counts were recorded for this clonotype. The chain carries TRBV29-1 and TRBJ2-7; TRBD2 is a possible D gene (6 bases). Trimming removed 6 bases at V and 3 bases at J, with 12 bases between. The germline CDR1 and CDR2 sequences are SQVTM and ANQGSEA. CDR3 size: 12 residues. The CDR3 spells CSVNLGGYEQYF. The CDR3 coding sequence is TGCAGCGTCAACCTCGGGGGCTACGAGCAGTACTTC.

This clonotype was seen only a few times. CDR3 region: CASSRERGLDTIYF. CDR3 DNA: TGCGCCAGCAGCCGGGAGAGGGGGCTGGACACCATATATTTT. The chain combines TRBV4-1 with TRBJ1-3, with 7 bases matching TRBD1. The V and J ends lost 4 bases and 8 bases, in that order; junction bases with no gene match: 8. The CDR3 length is 14 residues. Germline V gene lookup returns CDR1 MGHRA and CDR2 YSYEKL.

The chain combines TRBV4-3 with TRBJ2-1; D gene uncertain. CDR1 LGHNA and CDR2 YSLEER come from the germline V gene. The CDR3 consists of 13 residues. Trimming took 1 base from V and 9 from J, leaving 10 bases between them. CDR3 coding DNA: TGCGCCAGCAGCCAAGGCCGAACGGGTGAGCAGTTCTTC. It specifies CASSQGRTGEQFF.

There are a few counts of this clonotype. V gene TRBV20-1 combines with J gene TRBJ1-2; TRBD1 might be the D (5 bases). The V gene's germline CDR1 is DFQATT and CDR2 SNEGSKA (reference sequence). The length of the CDR3 is 13 residues. V was trimmed by 6 bases and J by 3 bases, leaving 14 bases between them. CDR3 nucleotides: TGCAGTGCCACTGGCTCGGGGGACTATGGCTACACCTTC. Its protein product is CSATGSGDYGYTF.

This clonotype was counted only a few times. J is TRBJ1-2 and V is TRBV19; D is uncertain. This CDR3 has 13 residues. In germline, CDR1 is LNHDA, CDR2 SQIVND (reference sequence). Trimming pared 4 bases from V and 4 bases from J, leaving 10 bases between. This CDR3 is CASSSGPVYGYTF. In nucleotides, the CDR3 is TGTGCCAGTAGTAGCGGACCGGTCTATGGCTACACCTTC.

The DNA of the CDR3 is TGCAGCATTTCCTCCCCCCCGGTGGAGCTGTTTTTT. This translates into CSISSPPVELFF. This chain joins TRBV29-1 and TRBJ2-2; D is unresolved. The V gene's germline CDR1 is SQVTM and CDR2 ANQGSEA. The V end was cut by 8 bases, the J end by 10 bases, with 17 bases between. This CDR3 is 12 amino acids long.

This clonotype showed up just a few times. The gene calls are TRBV5-1 and TRBJ2-3; the D gene could be TRBD1 or TRBD2 (5 bases each). Germline V lookup: CDR1 SGHRS, CDR2 YFSETQ. V shed 0 bases and J shed 10 bases, with 15 bases lying between them. CDR3 size: 14 residues. DNA for the CDR3: TGCGCCAGCAGCTTGGTAAAGTTGGGGACGGCGCAGTATTTT. The encoded protein is CASSLVKLGTAQYF.

The sample holds many counts of this clonotype. The chain recombines TRBV7-3 with TRBJ2-1; TRBD1 aligns across 10 bases. Germline trimming cut 5 bases from V and 7 bases from J; bases unmatched to any gene: 8. Germline-derived CDR1 and CDR2 are SGHTA and FQGTGA. The length of the CDR3 is 15 residues. CDR3 bases: TGTGCCAGCAGCCCTCCGGGACAGGGGAATAATGAGCAGTTCTTC. As protein: CASSPPGQGNNEQFF.

This clonotype has just a few counts. The chain links TRBV10-3 to TRBJ1-5, with 8 nucleotides matching TRBD1. The CDR3 is 17 residues long. From germline, CDR1 is ENHRY and CDR2 SYGVKD. Unmatched junction bases numbered 10, after V lost 6 bases and J lost 0 bases. CDR3 loop: CAIRIKGQGPSNQPQHF. CDR3 nucleotide sequence: TGTGCCATCAGAATTAAAGGACAGGGCCCTAGCAATCAGCCCCAGCATTTT.

The chain recombines TRBV2 with TRBJ2-7; D is tentatively TRBD1 or TRBD2 (6 bases each). This CDR3 region has 14 residues. The germline V gene encodes CDR1 SNHLY and CDR2 FYNNEI. Trimming cost V 4 bases and J 0 bases, with 10 bases left between them. This CDR3 is CASSGEDSSYEQYF. Written as DNA, the CDR3 is TGTGCCAGCAGTGGGGAGGACAGCTCCTACGAGCAGTACTTC.

The V and J genes are TRBV7-2 and TRBJ2-1; TRBD2 aligns across 11 bases. Germline values: CDR1 SGHTA, CDR2 FQGNSA. This CDR3 comprises 15 residues. After removal of 4 bases from V and 10 bases from J, the junction contained 9 bases not matched to a gene. The CDR3 loop is CASSSRLAGNWEQFF. The DNA of the CDR3 is TGTGCCAGCAGCTCCAGACTAGCGGGGAATTGGGAGCAGTTCTTC.

The chain employs TRBV3-1 and TRBJ1-2; 10 bases align to TRBD1. V shed 4 bases and J 3 bases; nucleotides not matched to a gene: 11. In germline, CDR1 is LGHDT, CDR2 YNNKEL (reference sequence). The CDR3 runs 17 residues. CDR3 region: CASSRLDRGFVDYGYTF. The CDR3 DNA follows: TGTGCCAGCAGCCGGCTGGACAGGGGGTTTGTCGACTATGGCTACACCTTC.

This clonotype occurred a few times. V is TRBV9 and J is TRBJ2-7; 7 bases are a match to TRBD2. Germline trimming cut 0 bases from V and 3 bases from J; bases unmatched to any gene: 6. This CDR3 region has 15 residues. Germline V gene data show CDR1 as SGDLS and CDR2 as YYNGEE. CDR3 in DNA: TGTGCCAGCAGCGTAGGTCCAGGGACTAACTACGAGCAGTACTTC. This encodes CASSVGPGTNYEQYF.

The chain links TRBV20-1 to TRBJ1-1, with D perhaps TRBD1 (5 bases). Germline V gene data show CDR1 as DFQATT and CDR2 as SNEGSKA (reference sequence). CDR3 size: 14 residues. Trimming left V 3 bases short and J 3 bases short, with 14 bases between. This CDR3 is CSARGRAGYTEAFF. CDR3 nucleotide sequence: TGCAGTGCTAGGGGGAGGGCAGGGTACACTGAAGCTTTCTTT.

This clonotype was seen a few times. The CDR3 DNA sequence: TGTGCCAGCAGTGAACAGGGGGAAGGCTACACCTTC. It yields the protein CASSEQGEGYTF. The chain has TRBV2 and TRBJ1-2; 7 bases agree with TRBD1. Germline values: CDR1 SNHLY, CDR2 FYNNEI. Trimming took 2 bases from V and 8 from J; bases not matched to a gene: 2. The CDR3 is made up of 12 amino acids. The entire variable domain, with the rest obtained from reference TRBV2 and TRBJ1-2, is as follows: EPEVTQTPSHQVTQMGQEVILRCVPISNHLYFYWYRQILGQKVEFLVSFYNNEISEKSEIFDDQFSVERPDGSNFTLKIRSTKLEDSAMYFCASSEQGEGYTFGSGTRLTVV.

This clonotype was picked up many times. The gene calls are TRBV12-3 or TRBV12-4 and TRBJ2-1; no clear D gene. The CDR3 is made up of 14 amino acids. The germline V and J ends were trimmed by 6 bases and 5 bases, with 14 bases remaining between them. CDR3 sequence (DNA): TGTGCCAGCAGCCACCTGGCCTATGACAATGAGCAGTTCTTC. Amino acid sequence: CASSHLAYDNEQFF.

The J gene is TRBJ2-2, the V gene TRBV5-1; maybe TRBD2 (5 bases). The CDR3 contains 15 residues. V lost 2 bases and J lost 2, with 10 bases in between. CDR1 SGHRS and CDR2 YFSETQ come from the germline V gene. The CDR3 DNA follows: TGCGCCAGCAGCTTTTGGACGGGAAACACCGGGGAGCTGTTTTTT. Amino acid sequence: CASSFWTGNTGELFF.

V gene TRBV12-3 or TRBV12-4 combines with J gene TRBJ2-3; TRBD1 might be the D (6 bases). Deletions cut 0 bases from V and 4 bases from J, with 8 bases between. This CDR3 spans 14 amino acids. The CDR3 is CASSLAGAPDTQYF. The CDR3 DNA is TGTGCCAGCAGTTTAGCGGGGGCGCCAGATACGCAGTATTTT.